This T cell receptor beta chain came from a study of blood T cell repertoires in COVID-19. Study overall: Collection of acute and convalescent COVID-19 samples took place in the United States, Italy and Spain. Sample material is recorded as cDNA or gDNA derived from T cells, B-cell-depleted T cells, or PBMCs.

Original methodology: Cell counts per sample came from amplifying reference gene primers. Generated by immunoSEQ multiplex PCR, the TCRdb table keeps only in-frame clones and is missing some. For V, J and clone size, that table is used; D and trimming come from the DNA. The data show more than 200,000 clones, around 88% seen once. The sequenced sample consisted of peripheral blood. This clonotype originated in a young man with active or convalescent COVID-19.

CDR3 in DNA: TGTGCCAGCACGTCCAAGGCCGCCGGGGGTAACACTGAAGCTTTCTTT. This sequence encodes CASTSKAAGGNTEAFF. The chain joins TRBV5-4 to TRBJ1-1, with D maybe TRBD1 (5 bases). The V end was cut by 6 bases, the J end by 2 bases, with 20 bases between. Germline V lookup: CDR1 SGHNT, CDR2 YYREEE (reference sequence). The CDR3 is 16 residues long.